What follows are 3 T cell receptor beta chains derived from one specimen sequenced in a study of regulatory T cells in long-lasting Graves disease (dated by TCRdb to the early 2020s). The time point tag for this specimen amounts to: persistent/refractory GD, antithyroid drugs over 5 years with positive TRAb. RNA was extracted from PBMCs in TRIzol for both TCR sequencing and RNA sequencing. The library relied on multiplex PCR. Sequenced on an Illumina HiSeq 4000. To build TCR beta libraries, CDR3 regions were amplified by Arm-PCR using iRepertoire HTBI primers. In-frame beta chains were kept once TCRdb had trimmed the public reads at Q25 with fastp and called clones with MiXCR. One record per CDR3 amino acid sequence lists the most common genes and DNA. The sample records roughly 300,000 distinct CDR3 sequences, about 18% of which are singletons. Jointly, the top ten make up 25% to 30% of the sample.

The sample here was peripheral blood mononuclear cells (PBMCs), taken when the disease was refractory, from a patient treated with antithyroid drugs. These receptors came from a female donor with Graves disease.

This clonotype was recorded a few times. The CDR3 ends on some other residue instead of the conserved phenylalanine or tryptophan, so this is likely a read error. The V gene is TRBV30, the J gene TRBJ1-1; 8 bases fit TRBD1. The V gene end was trimmed by 2 bases and the J gene end by 10 bases; junction bases not matched to a gene: 6. The CDR3 is 12 residues long. CDR1 and CDR2 from the germline V gene are GTSNPN and SVGIG (reference sequence). The CDR3 loop is CAWSRGQGGAFS. CDR3 nucleotides: TGTGCCTGGAGTCGCGGACAGGGAGGAGCTTTCTCT.

This rearrangement joins TRBV7-3 to TRBJ2-3; TRBD2 agrees at 8 bases. Germline V gives CDR1 SGHTA, CDR2 FQGTGA. J was trimmed by 5 bases and V by 5 bases; bases with no gene match: 12. The CDR3 has 16 residues. In nucleotides, the CDR3 is TGTGCCAGCAGCAAGACACCGGGACTAGATAGAGATACGCAGTATTTT. Translating it yields CASSKTPGLDRDTQYF.

As regards this clonotype: Given a far larger clone just one base away, this is likely a sequencing read error. This chain connects TRBV6-9 to TRBJ1-5; no reliable D call. The germline CDR1 and CDR2 sequences are MNHGY and SVAAGI. This CDR3 has 14 residues. The CDR3 loop is CANSYSQPGQPQHF. In nucleotides, the CDR3 is TGTGCCAACAGTTACTCTCAACCGGGTCAGCCCCAGCATTTT.